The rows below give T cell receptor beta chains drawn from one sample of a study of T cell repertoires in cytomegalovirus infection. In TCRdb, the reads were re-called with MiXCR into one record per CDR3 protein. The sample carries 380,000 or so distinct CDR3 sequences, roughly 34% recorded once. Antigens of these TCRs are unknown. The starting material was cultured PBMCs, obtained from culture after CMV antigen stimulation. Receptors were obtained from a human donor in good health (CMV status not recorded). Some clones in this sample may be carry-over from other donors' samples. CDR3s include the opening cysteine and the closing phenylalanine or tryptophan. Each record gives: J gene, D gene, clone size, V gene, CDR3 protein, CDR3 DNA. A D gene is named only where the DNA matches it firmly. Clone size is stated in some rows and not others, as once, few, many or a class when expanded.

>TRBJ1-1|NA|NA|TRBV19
CASSIVTGLNTEAFF
TGTGCCAGTAGTATAGTGACGGGCTTGAACACTGAAGCTTTCTTT
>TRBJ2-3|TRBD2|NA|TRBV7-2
CASSLGSGRGQYF
TGTGCCAGCAGCTTAGGTAGCGGGAGAGGGCAGTATTTT
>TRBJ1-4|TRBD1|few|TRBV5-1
CASSSDRGMEKLFF
TGCGCCAGCAGCTCGGACAGGGGGATGGAAAAACTGTTTTTT
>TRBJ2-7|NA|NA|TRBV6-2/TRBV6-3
CASSNSRNEQYF
TGTGCCAGCAGCAACTCTCGGAACGAGCAGTACTTC
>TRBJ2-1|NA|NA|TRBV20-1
CSATGSSYNEQFF
TGCAGTGCTACCGGAAGCTCCTACAATGAGCAGTTCTTC
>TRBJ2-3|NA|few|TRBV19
CARGIDTQYF
TGTGCCAGGGGAATAGATACGCAGTATTTT
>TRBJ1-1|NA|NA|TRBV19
CASTANGVRHTEAFF
TGTGCCAGTACCGCCAATGGGGTTCGGCACACTGAAGCTTTCTTT
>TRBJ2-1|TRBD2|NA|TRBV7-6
CASSLGASGSRNEQFF
TGTGCCAGCAGCTTAGGAGCAAGCGGGAGTCGGAATGAGCAGTTCTTC
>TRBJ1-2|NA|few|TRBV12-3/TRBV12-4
CASTWGGEGGYTF
TGTGCCAGCACCTGGGGAGGGGAGGGTGGCTACACCTTC
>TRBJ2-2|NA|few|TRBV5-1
CASSLGVVQRNTGELFF
TGCGCCAGCAGCTTGGGTGTAGTCCAGAGGAACACCGGGGAGCTGTTTTTT
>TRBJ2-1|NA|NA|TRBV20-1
CSAQARNEQFF
TGCAGTGCGCAAGCTCGAAATGAGCAGTTCTTC
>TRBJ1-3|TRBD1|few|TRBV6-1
CASSYSGTGLGNTIYF
TGTGCCAGCAGTTATTCCGGGACAGGGCTTGGAAACACCATATATTTT
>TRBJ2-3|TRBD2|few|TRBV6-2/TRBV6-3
CASRLAGGRSDTQYF
TGTGCCAGCAGATTAGCGGGAGGGCGTTCAGATACGCAGTATTTT
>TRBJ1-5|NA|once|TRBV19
CASSPNGGSNQPQHF
TGTGCCAGTAGTCCCAACGGTGGAAGCAATCAGCCCCAGCATTTT
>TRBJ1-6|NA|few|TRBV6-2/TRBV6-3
CASSSTGKSYSPLHF
TGTGCCAGCAGTTCTACCGGGAAGTCCTATTCACCCCTCCACTTT
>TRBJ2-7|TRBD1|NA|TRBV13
CASSMRRWTGVHEQYF
TGTGCCAGCAGCATGCGAAGATGGACAGGGGTCCACGAGCAGTACTTC
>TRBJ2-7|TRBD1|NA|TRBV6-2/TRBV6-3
CASSRRQGVTYEQYF
TGTGCCAGCTCAAGGAGGCAGGGGGTGACCTACGAGCAGTACTTC
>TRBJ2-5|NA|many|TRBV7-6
CASSVDYGQETQYF
TGTGCCAGCAGCGTTGACTATGGGCAGGAGACCCAGTACTTC
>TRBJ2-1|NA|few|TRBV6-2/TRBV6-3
CASSYSQAAYNEQFF
TGTGCCAGCAGTTATAGCCAGGCGGCCTACAATGAGCAGTTCTTC
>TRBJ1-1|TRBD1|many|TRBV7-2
CASSLEGTGNTEAFF
TGTGCCAGCAGCTTAGAAGGGACAGGGAACACTGAAGCTTTCTTT
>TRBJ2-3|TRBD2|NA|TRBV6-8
CASSGLGGDTDTQYF
TGTGCCAGCAGTGGTCTGGGGGGGGACACAGATACGCAGTATTTT
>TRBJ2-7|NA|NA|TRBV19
CASSIEGAGVGYEQYF
TGTGCCAGTAGTATAGAAGGAGCAGGGGTTGGCTACGAGCAGTACTTC
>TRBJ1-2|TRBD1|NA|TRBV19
CATDRGRNYGYTF
TGTGCCACCGACAGGGGCCGCAACTATGGCTACACCTTC
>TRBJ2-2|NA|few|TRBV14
CASSQGGSGRELFF
TGTGCCAGCAGCCAAGGAGGGTCAGGAAGGGAGCTGTTTTTT
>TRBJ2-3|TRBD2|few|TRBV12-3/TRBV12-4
CASRSGRGTDTQYF
TGTGCCAGCAGGAGCGGGAGGGGGACAGATACGCAGTATTTT
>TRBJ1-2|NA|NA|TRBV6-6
CASSQNRVTNYGYTF
TGTGCCAGCAGTCAAAACAGGGTTACAAACTATGGCTACACCTTC
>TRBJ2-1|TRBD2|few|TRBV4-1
CASSQEVGTSVNEQFF
TGCGCCAGCAGCCAAGAAGTTGGGACTAGCGTAAATGAGCAGTTCTTC
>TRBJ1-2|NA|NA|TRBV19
CASSINYGYTF
TGTGCCAGTAGTATCAACTATGGCTACACCTTC
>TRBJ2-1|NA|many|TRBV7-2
CASSYLGGEANEQFF
TGTGCCAGCAGCTATTTAGGGGGAGAGGCCAATGAGCAGTTCTTC
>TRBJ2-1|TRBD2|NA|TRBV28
CASRSRGDEQFF
TGTGCCAGCAGGTCCCGGGGGGATGAGCAGTTCTTC
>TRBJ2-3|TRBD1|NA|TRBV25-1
CASGGQGVGTDTQYF
TGTGCCAGCGGGGGACAGGGTGTGGGCACAGATACGCAGTATTTT
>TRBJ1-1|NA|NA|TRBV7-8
CASSSRGALMDTEAFF
TGTGCCAGCAGCTCGAGGGGGGCGTTAATGGACACTGAAGCTTTCTTT
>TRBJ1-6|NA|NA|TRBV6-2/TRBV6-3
CASRLWTFGNSPLHF
TGTGCCAGCAGACTCTGGACCTTCGGCAATTCACCCCTCCACTTT
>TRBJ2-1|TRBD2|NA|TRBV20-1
CSARALAVYNEQFF
TGCAGTGCTAGGGCACTAGCGGTCTACAATGAGCAGTTCTTC
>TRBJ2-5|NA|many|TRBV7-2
CASSLDGRHGETQYF
TGTGCCAGCAGCTTAGATGGGAGGCATGGAGAGACCCAGTACTTC
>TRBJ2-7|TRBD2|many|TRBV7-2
CASKGSGPPYEQYF
TGTGCCAGCAAGGGTAGCGGGCCCCCTTACGAGCAGTACTTC
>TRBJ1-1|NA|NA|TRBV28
CASSLIQGRAFF
TGTGCCAGCAGTTTAATCCAGGGAAGGGCTTTCTTT
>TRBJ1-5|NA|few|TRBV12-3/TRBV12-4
CASSLGFRGAEGPQHF
TGTGCCAGCAGTTTAGGGTTTCGGGGGGCCGAGGGGCCCCAGCATTTT
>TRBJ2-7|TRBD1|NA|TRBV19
CASSIDGLPGGEQYF
TGTGCCAGTAGTATAGATGGGCTCCCAGGGGGCGAGCAGTACTTC
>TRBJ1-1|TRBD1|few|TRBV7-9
CASTLGQGDTEAFF
TGTGCCAGCACCCTCGGACAGGGTGACACTGAAGCTTTCTTT
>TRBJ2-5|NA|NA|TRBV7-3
CASSLYNQETQYF
TGTGCCAGCAGCTTATACAACCAAGAGACCCAGTACTTC
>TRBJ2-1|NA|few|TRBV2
CASSGRGSSYNEQFF
TGTGCCAGCAGTGGGCGGGGAAGCTCCTACAATGAGCAGTTCTTC
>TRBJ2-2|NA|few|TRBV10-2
CASNGGSTGELFF
TGCGCCAGCAACGGAGGGAGCACCGGGGAGCTGTTTTTT
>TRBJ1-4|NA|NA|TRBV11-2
CASRLWEATNEKLFF
TGTGCCAGCAGACTATGGGAGGCAACTAATGAAAAACTGTTTTTT
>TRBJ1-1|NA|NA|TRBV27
CASSPPDSLNTEAFF
TGTGCCAGCAGTCCCCCGGACAGCCTGAACACTGAAGCTTTCTTT
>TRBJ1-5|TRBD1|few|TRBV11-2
CASSIGTGEEPQHF
TGTGCCAGCAGCATCGGGACAGGGGAGGAGCCCCAGCATTTT
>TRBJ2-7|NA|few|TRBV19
CASSIQGISYEQYF
TGTGCCAGTAGTATCCAGGGGATCTCCTACGAGCAGTACTTC
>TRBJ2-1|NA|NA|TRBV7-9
CASSLDGTYNEQFF
TGTGCCAGCAGCTTAGACGGTACCTACAATGAGCAGTTCTTC
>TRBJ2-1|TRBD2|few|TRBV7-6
CASSLAGPSGSFNEQFF
TGTGCCAGCAGCTTAGCAGGGCCTAGCGGGAGCTTCAATGAGCAGTTCTTC
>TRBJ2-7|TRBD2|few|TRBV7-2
CASSPTSDPSYEQYF
TGTGCCAGCAGCCCCACTAGCGACCCCTCCTACGAGCAGTACTTC
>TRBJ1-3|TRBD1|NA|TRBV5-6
CASSFRGQGGNTIYF
TGTGCCAGCAGCTTTCGAGGACAGGGAGGAAACACCATATATTTT
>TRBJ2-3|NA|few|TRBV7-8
CASSLHQRRTDTQYF
TGTGCCAGCAGCTTACACCAGCGAAGAACAGATACGCAGTATTTT
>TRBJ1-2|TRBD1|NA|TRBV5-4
CASSLIPGQGFRGYTF
TGTGCCAGCAGCTTGATTCCGGGACAGGGATTTCGCGGCTACACCTTC
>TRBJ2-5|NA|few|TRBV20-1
CSASTQETQYF
TGCAGTGCTAGCACGCAAGAGACCCAGTACTTC
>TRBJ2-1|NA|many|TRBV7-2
CASSLFREFLEQFF
TGTGCCAGCAGCTTATTCCGGGAGTTCCTTGAGCAGTTCTTC
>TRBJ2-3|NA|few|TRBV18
CASSPWDASTDTQYF
TGTGCCAGCTCACCATGGGACGCTAGCACAGATACGCAGTATTTT
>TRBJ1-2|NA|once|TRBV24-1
CATSDPTGNWNGYTF
TGTGCCACCAGTGATCCTACCGGGAATTGGAATGGCTACACCTTC
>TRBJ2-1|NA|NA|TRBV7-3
CASSFKDSGYNEQFF
TGTGCCAGCAGCTTCAAAGATAGCGGCTACAATGAGCAGTTCTTC
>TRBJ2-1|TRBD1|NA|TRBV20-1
CSASVPGTGNEQFF
TGCAGTGCTAGTGTTCCCGGGACAGGGAATGAGCAGTTCTTC
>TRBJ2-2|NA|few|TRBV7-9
CASSLGVAGRTGELFF
TGTGCCAGCAGCTTAGGAGTGGCGGGGCGGACCGGGGAGCTGTTTTTT